The clone carrying this TCR beta chain appeared once. Antigen unknown. The trim removed 4 bases at V and 3 bases at J, leaving 3 bases unmatched. CDR1 and CDR2 from the germline V gene are SGDLS and YYNGEE. The CDR3 runs 13 residues. The sample is drawn from a study of cytomegalovirus exposure and HLA in healthy donors. Study results and limitations: A later analysis associated approximately 17,000 TCR beta sequences with HLA alleles at a 0.05 false discovery rate.

The PCR was carried out with 60 Vbeta primers and 13 Jbeta primers. The table came from immunoSEQ multiplex PCR; TCRdb's copy has only in-frame clones and leaves some out. The sample gives some 160,000 clones, 60% to 85% of which show up once; roughly 5% is in the top ten. The clonotype comes from a man aged 40-50 years in good health and CMV-seronegative. Material for sequencing was PBMCs. The V and J genes are TRBV9 and TRBJ2-7, with 8 bases matching TRBD2. The CDR3 loop is CASSPAGGYEQYF. The CDR3 DNA sequence: TGTGCCAGCAGCCCCGCGGGGGGCTACGAGCAGTACTTC. The variable domain in full, completed from reference TRBV9 and TRBJ2-7, reads DSGVTQTPKHLITATGQRVTLRCSPRSGDLSVYWYQQSLDQGLQFLIQYYNGEERAKGNILERFSAQQFPDLHSELNLSSLELGDSALYFCASSPAGGYEQYFGPGTRLTVT.